A selection of T cell receptor beta chains follows, all from one sample in a study of cytomegalovirus exposure and HLA in healthy donors. Profiled with immunoSEQ multiplex PCR; TCRdb holds only in-frame clones, not every one. The sample has some 130,000 clones; 75% to 85% are singletons. Sequencing input: PBMCs. The source of these receptors is a woman aged 40 to 49 in good health and CMV-seropositive. The CDR3 runs from the conserved cysteine through the conserved F or W. D genes are given only for firm matches. Not all rows give a size; the values are once, few, many and, for expanded clones, a class.

V gene: TRBV6-6; D gene: TRBD1; J gene: TRBJ2-7; clone size: once; CDR3 protein: CASRPRDRGNEQYF; CDR3 DNA: TGTGCCAGCAGACCCCGGGACAGGGGCAACGAGCAGTACTTC
V gene: TRBV30; D gene: -; J gene: TRBJ1-2; clone size: -; CDR3 protein: CAWNGGRGYGYTF; CDR3 DNA: TGTGCCTGGAACGGTGGACGGGGCTATGGCTACACCTTC
V gene: TRBV30; D gene: -; J gene: TRBJ2-7; clone size: -; CDR3 protein: CAWSVVGGLGEQYF; CDR3 DNA: TGTGCCTGGAGTGTTGTCGGAGGTCTCGGGGAGCAGTACTTC
V gene: TRBV10-3; D gene: -; J gene: TRBJ2-1; clone size: -; CDR3 protein: CAISVGQSHNEQFF; CDR3 DNA: TGTGCCATCAGTGTTGGACAGTCGCACAATGAGCAGTTCTTC
V gene: TRBV25-1; D gene: -; J gene: TRBJ2-1; clone size: -; CDR3 protein: CASTAAGSTLRGQFF; CDR3 DNA: TGTGCCAGCACAGCGGCAGGCTCCACTCTACGTGGGCAGTTCTTC
V gene: TRBV27; D gene: -; J gene: TRBJ2-3; clone size: few; CDR3 protein: CASSLSLADTDTQYF; CDR3 DNA: TGTGCCAGCAGTTTGTCACTAGCCGACACAGATACGCAGTATTTT
V gene: TRBV15; D gene: TRBD2; J gene: TRBJ2-2; clone size: -; CDR3 protein: CATSAALAGGITGELFF; CDR3 DNA: TGTGCCACCAGTGCTGCACTAGCGGGGGGAATTACCGGGGAGCTGTTTTTT
V gene: TRBV2; D gene: -; J gene: TRBJ2-2; clone size: -; CDR3 protein: CASSEGTSRTGELFF; CDR3 DNA: TGTGCCAGCAGTGAAGGTACTAGTCGCACCGGGGAGCTGTTTTTT
V gene: TRBV18; D gene: -; J gene: TRBJ1-1; clone size: -; CDR3 protein: CASSPTEGNTEAFF; CDR3 DNA: TGTGCCAGCTCACCCACCGAGGGAAACACTGAAGCTTTCTTT
V gene: TRBV7-9; D gene: -; J gene: TRBJ1-3; clone size: -; CDR3 protein: CASSAQRGNTIYF; CDR3 DNA: TGTGCCAGCAGCGCCCAACGGGGAAACACCATATATTTT
V gene: TRBV7-2; D gene: TRBD2; J gene: TRBJ2-1; clone size: -; CDR3 protein: CASSKLAGDHNEQFF; CDR3 DNA: TGTGCCAGCAGTAAACTAGCGGGAGATCACAATGAGCAGTTCTTC
V gene: TRBV4-2; D gene: TRBD2; J gene: TRBJ2-3; clone size: -; CDR3 protein: CASSPTSGSPDTQYF; CDR3 DNA: TGTGCCAGCAGCCCAACTAGCGGGAGCCCAGATACGCAGTATTTT
V gene: TRBV30; D gene: TRBD2; J gene: TRBJ2-5; clone size: -; CDR3 protein: CAWSPSGGEAETQYF; CDR3 DNA: TGTGCCTGGAGTCCTAGCGGGGGGGAGGCAGAGACCCAGTACTTC
V gene: TRBV2; D gene: -; J gene: TRBJ1-1; clone size: -; CDR3 protein: CASKSQGSTEAFF; CDR3 DNA: TGTGCCAGCAAATCGCAGGGAAGCACTGAAGCTTTCTTT
V gene: TRBV5-1; D gene: TRBD2; J gene: TRBJ2-1; clone size: -; CDR3 protein: CASSLSSGGGEQFF; CDR3 DNA: TGCGCCAGCAGCTTGTCCAGCGGGGGGGGCGAGCAGTTCTTC
V gene: TRBV6-5; D gene: -; J gene: TRBJ1-5; clone size: -; CDR3 protein: CASSYSGGGNQPQHF; CDR3 DNA: TGTGCCAGCAGTTACTCGGGGGGGGGCAATCAGCCCCAGCATTTT
V gene: TRBV27; D gene: TRBD1; J gene: TRBJ1-5; clone size: -; CDR3 protein: CASSFQPPLSVTGRNQPQHF; CDR3 DNA: TGTGCCAGCAGTTTCCAACCCCCATTGTCTGTGACAGGGCGCAATCAGCCCCAGCATTTT
V gene: TRBV5-6; D gene: TRBD2; J gene: TRBJ2-4; clone size: -; CDR3 protein: CASSRRGGAKNIQYF; CDR3 DNA: TGTGCCAGCAGCCGCCGGGGGGGCGCCAAAAACATTCAGTACTTC